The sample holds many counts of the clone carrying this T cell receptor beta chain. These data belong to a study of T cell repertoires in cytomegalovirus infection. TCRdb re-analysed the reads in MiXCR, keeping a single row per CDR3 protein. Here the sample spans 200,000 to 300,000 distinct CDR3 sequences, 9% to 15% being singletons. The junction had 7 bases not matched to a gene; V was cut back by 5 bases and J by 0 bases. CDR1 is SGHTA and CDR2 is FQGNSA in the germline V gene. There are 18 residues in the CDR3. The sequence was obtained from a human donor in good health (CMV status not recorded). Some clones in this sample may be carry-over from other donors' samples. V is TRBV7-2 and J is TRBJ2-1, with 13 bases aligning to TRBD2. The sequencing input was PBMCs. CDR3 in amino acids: CASSTRLAGGFSYNEQFF. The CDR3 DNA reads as TGTGCCAGCAGCACGAGACTAGCGGGGGGCTTCTCCTACAATGAGCAGTTCTTC.